This passage covers 21 T cell receptor beta chains from one sample sequenced in a study of T cells in tuberculosis. Measured with immunoSEQ multiplex PCR; TCRdb has only the in-frame clones, and not every one. This repertoire shows more than 40,000 clones, about 94% found once; its top ten account for roughly 2%. What was sequenced was PBMCs. Receptors were obtained from a donor between 10 and 35 years old with latent tuberculosis or without tuberculosis infection. Some clones in this sample may be carry-over from other donors' samples.

This chain uses TRBV5-1 with TRBJ2-1; maybe TRBD2 (6 bases). CDR3 size: 18 residues. CDR1 SGHRS and CDR2 YFSETQ come from the germline V gene. Trimming took off 3 bases at V and 7 bases at J, with 26 bases between the two ends. Here the CDR3 DNA reads TGCGCCAGCAGCTCTGAGAGGTCGGGAGAATGGGCCTTAAATGAGCAGTTCTTC. It encodes CASSSERSGEWALNEQFF.

This sequence joins TRBV5-1 and TRBJ1-2; D may be TRBD1 (6 bases). This CDR3 is built from 14 residues. Trimming cost V 4 bases and J 2 bases, with 12 bases left between them. Germline loops: CDR1 SGHRS, CDR2 YFSETQ. The CDR3 loop reads CASSGGSSNYGYTF. The CDR3 nucleotides read TGCGCCAGCAGCGGGGGCTCCTCCAACTATGGCTACACCTTC.

J is TRBJ1-4 and V is TRBV6-6; D is uncertain. The CDR3 contains 14 residues. Trimming took off 7 bases at V and 4 bases at J, with 13 bases between the two ends. Germline V gene sequence: CDR1 MNHNY, CDR2 SVGAGI (reference sequence). The CDR3 loop is CASTRTGDNEKLFF. The CDR3 DNA sequence: TGTGCCAGCACCCGGACTGGGGATAATGAAAAACTGTTTTTT.

The V call is TRBV7-9, the J call TRBJ2-5; 7 bases map to TRBD2. Germline assignment: CDR1 SEHNR and CDR2 FQNEAQ (reference sequence). The CDR3 spans 15 residues. V shed 1 base and J 5 bases; nucleotides not matched to a gene: 7. The CDR3: CASSLVRGGPETQYF. As DNA, the CDR3 is TGTGCCAGCAGCTTAGTTCGGGGAGGGCCTGAGACCCAGTACTTC.

The V and J genes are TRBV6-1 and TRBJ1-1; perhaps TRBD1 as D (6 bases). CDR3 length: 14 amino acids. Germline CDR1 is MNHNS and CDR2 is SASEGT. V lost 10 bases, J lost 4 bases, and 19 bases lay in between. CDR3 loop: CAINIGQTFTEAFF. CDR3 DNA: TGTGCCATCAATATCGGACAGACCTTCACTGAAGCTTTCTTT.

The chain is built from TRBV29-1 and TRBJ2-7; 11 bases align to TRBD2. Germline values: CDR1 SQVTM, CDR2 ANQGSEA. There are 13 residues in the CDR3. After removal of 7 bases from V and 4 bases from J, the junction contained 6 bases not matched to a gene. The CDR3 DNA reads TGCAGCGCCCAGACTAGCGGGAAGTACGAGCAGTACTTC. As protein: CSAQTSGKYEQYF.

This clone has a single count. CDR3 loop: CASSLTSGSLDEQFF. CDR3 nucleotide sequence: TGTGCCAGTAGCCTGACTAGCGGGAGTCTCGATGAGCAGTTCTTC. The gene calls are TRBV19 and TRBJ2-1, with 12 bases matching TRBD2. The J segment lost 8 bases and the V segment lost 6 bases, leaving 8 bases of the junction unmatched. The CDR3 extends over 15 amino acids. CDR1 LNHDA and CDR2 SQIVND come from the germline V gene (reference sequence).

The chain is built from TRBV9 and TRBJ1-4; the D gene is possibly TRBD1 (6 bases). This CDR3 is 15 amino acids long. Trimming left V 5 bases short and J 6 bases short, with 17 bases between. Germline V lookup: CDR1 SGDLS, CDR2 YYNGEE. The CDR3 nucleotides read TGTGCCAGCAGTCACCCGACAGGAGATGATGAAAAACTGTTTTTT. Translated: CASSHPTGDDEKLFF.

This chain links TRBV11-2 with TRBJ2-7; TRBD2 aligns across 9 bases. Germline loops: CDR1 SGHAT, CDR2 FQNNGV. The CDR3 has 15 amino acids. V shed 5 bases, J shed 5 bases, and the junction held 10 bases outside the gene matches. The CDR3 protein is CASSQGREGLDEQYF. The CDR3 DNA sequence: TGTGCCAGCAGCCAAGGGCGGGAGGGCCTTGACGAGCAGTACTTC.

The chain has TRBV21-1 and TRBJ1-4; the DNA was not compared with TRBD1, the D call given in the table. TRBV21-1 is listed as a pseudogene. The CDR3 extends over 17 amino acids. For the CDR3, the DNA is TGTGCCAGCAGCAAAGTGGGCCAGGTGGTCACTAATGAAAAACTGTTTTTT. The encoded protein is CASSKVGQVVTNEKLFF.

The table lists this clone with a few counts. The chain combines TRBV13 with TRBJ2-7; perhaps TRBD1 as D (5 bases). Trimming removed 8 bases from V and 7 bases from J, with 12 bases in between. Germline values: CDR1 PRHDT, CDR2 FYEKMQ (reference sequence). CDR3 length: 11 residues. The CDR3 sequence: CASGQFGEQYF. CDR3 nucleotides: TGTGCCAGCGGACAATTTGGGGAGCAGTACTTC.

The J gene is TRBJ2-7, the V gene TRBV5-1; 9 bases fit TRBD1. The V gene end was trimmed by 2 bases and the J gene end by 5 bases; junction bases not matched to a gene: 5. Germline CDR1 is SGHRS and CDR2 is YFSETQ. CDR3 length equals 14 residues. CDR3 nucleotide sequence: TGCGCCAGCAGCTTACCCACAGGGGGCGACGAGCAGTACTTC. Its protein product is CASSLPTGGDEQYF.

This chain uses TRBV6-5 with TRBJ2-7, with TRBD2 as a possible D gene (7 bases). Germline V gene sequence: CDR1 MNHEY, CDR2 SVGAGI. V was trimmed by 2 bases and J by 4 bases, leaving 12 bases between them. The CDR3 has 14 amino acids. This CDR3 is CASSYGEGVYEQYF. The CDR3 DNA sequence: TGTGCCAGCAGTTACGGGGAGGGGGTGTACGAGCAGTACTTC.

This chain uses TRBV5-1 with TRBJ1-2; possibly TRBD1 for D (6 bases). Between the trimmed V and J ends, which lost 6 bases and 3 bases, there was a span of 15 bases. The CDR3 consists of 14 residues. CDR1 and CDR2 (germline): SGHRS, YFSETQ. The CDR3 is CASTPTGTDYGYTF. As DNA, the CDR3 is TGCGCCAGCACTCCGACAGGCACTGACTATGGCTACACCTTC.

The chain has TRBV4-3 and TRBJ1-5; D possibly corresponds to TRBD1 (6 bases). Germline CDR1 reads LGHNA; CDR2 reads YSLEER. V was shortened by 4 bases and J by 7 bases, with 14 bases between the two germline ends. The CDR3 runs to 14 residues. CDR3 nucleotides: TGCGCCAGCAGCCCTACAGGGACCAGACAGCCCCAGCATTTT. Its translation is CASSPTGTRQPQHF.

The chain has TRBV7-6 and TRBJ2-3; 13 nucleotides align to TRBD2. V dropped 5 bases and J dropped 2; count of bases not matched to a gene: 10. The CDR3 loop spans 18 amino acids. Germline loops: CDR1 SGHVS, CDR2 FNYEAQ. The CDR3 sequence: CASSRGLAGEWTTDTQYF. In DNA form, the CDR3 reads TGTGCCAGCAGCCGAGGACTAGCGGGAGAGTGGACCACAGATACGCAGTATTTT.

This clone was seen just once. The CDR3 bases are TGTGCCAGCAGCATTACTAGCGGGAGGGCCGGGGAGACCCAGTACTTC. Amino acids: CASSITSGRAGETQYF. This chain connects TRBV5-6 to TRBJ2-5; TRBD2 agrees at 13 bases. Germline assignment: CDR1 SGHDT and CDR2 YYEEEE. This CDR3 spans 16 amino acids. The V segment lost 4 bases and the J segment 5 bases; nucleotides outside the gene matches: 8.

The chain carries TRBV4-3 and TRBJ2-2; D is unresolved. CDR1 and CDR2 from the germline V gene are LGHNA and YSLEER. Trimming removed 0 bases at V and 3 bases at J, with 11 bases between. This CDR3 spans 16 amino acids. Here the CDR3 DNA reads TGCGCCAGCAGCCAAGAGACATCACCGGACACCGGGGAGCTGTTTTTT. It translates to CASSQETSPDTGELFF.

The V gene is TRBV4-3, the J gene TRBJ1-1; D call uncertain. This CDR3 is 14 amino acids long. The V gene's germline CDR1 is LGHNA and CDR2 YSLEER. V shed 0 bases and J shed 5 bases, with 10 bases lying between them. CDR3 in amino acids: CASSQDRVPTEAFF. In nucleotides, the CDR3 is TGCGCCAGCAGCCAAGATCGGGTCCCTACTGAAGCTTTCTTT.

The chain is built from TRBV2 and TRBJ2-1; unclear D gene. Trimming cost V 7 bases and J 6 bases, with 13 bases left between them. This CDR3 contains 13 residues. Germline V gives CDR1 SNHLY, CDR2 FYNNEI. This CDR3 is CASTSRGGNEQFF. The CDR3 bases are TGTGCCAGCACCTCACGCGGCGGCAATGAGCAGTTCTTC.

CDR3 DNA: TGTGCCAGCACCCTGACTAGATCGGGCAATCAGCCCCAGCATTTT. This sequence encodes CASTLTRSGNQPQHF. The rearrangement links TRBV28 to TRBJ1-5; D ambiguous. With 7 bases removed from V and 2 bases from J, the gap between germline ends came to 15 bases. Germline V CDR1 and CDR2: MDHEN, SYDVKM. This CDR3 region has 15 residues.